This TCR beta chain was documented in a study of response to subunit inactivated influenza vaccine. Findings of the study overall: The authors put forward the suggestion that each seasonal influenza vaccination may bring in only a limited number of new T cells.

MiXCR, applied by TCRdb to the RT-PCR reads, yields one record per CDR3 protein. This sample has about 700,000 distinct CDR3 sequences; 14% occur once, and the top ten carry roughly 6.4%. Germline lookup yields CDR1 SGHVS and CDR2 FQNEAQ. Trimming took off 2 bases at V and 2 bases at J, with 14 bases between the two ends. This CDR3 is built from 16 residues. A word on this clonotype: Its antigen is currently unknown.

This material consisted of PBMCs from blood, taken roughly 15 days before vaccination. The rearrangement uses TRBV7-8 and TRBJ2-3, with D unclear. The clonotype comes from a man aged 45-60 years who received an inactivated influenza vaccine. CDR3 amino acids: CASSLSGLPVTDTQYF. CDR3 DNA: TGTGCCAGCAGCTTATCCGGCCTACCAGTCACAGATACGCAGTATTTT.